The 15 T cell receptor beta chains listed next were all sequenced from one sample in a study of cytomegalovirus exposure and HLA in healthy donors. PCR used 60 Vbeta primers and 13 Jbeta primers. The table came from immunoSEQ multiplex PCR; TCRdb's copy has only in-frame clones and leaves some out. The sample table includes around 88,000 clones. Sequenced material: PBMCs. The receptors were gathered from a girl between 10 and 17 years old in good health and CMV-seropositive.

The chain combines TRBV19 with TRBJ2-5, with a tentative D call TRBD2 (6 bases). The CDR3 contains 15 residues. Germline V gene sequence: CDR1 LNHDA, CDR2 SQIVND (reference sequence). V lost 1 base to trimming and J lost 5 bases, with 14 bases between them. CDR3 in amino acids: CASSIGSGSGETQYF. The DNA of the CDR3 is TGTGCCAGTAGTATAGGGAGCGGGTCGGGGGAGACCCAGTACTTC.

This sequence joins TRBV5-1 and TRBJ1-2; 9 bases map to TRBD1. J lost 4 bases, V lost 0 bases, and 1 base had no gene match. The CDR3 runs 14 residues. The V gene's germline CDR1 is SGHRS and CDR2 YFSETQ. The CDR3 nucleotides read TGCGCCAGCAGCTTGGGACAGGGGGTCTATGGCTACACCTTC. Translation: CASSLGQGVYGYTF.

This chain uses TRBV7-2 with TRBJ1-2; a possible D gene is TRBD1 (6 bases). The CDR3 is made up of 15 amino acids. CDR1 and CDR2 from the germline V gene are SGHTA and FQGNSA. Trimming shortened V by 5 bases and J by 7 bases, and 20 bases separated the two germline ends. The CDR3 DNA follows: TGTGCCAGCAGCGTAAAGGGGGGGGAGTGGTCTGGCTACACCTTC. It translates to CASSVKGGEWSGYTF.

V usage is TRBV7-2 and J usage is TRBJ1-2, with 12 bases that match TRBD1. The CDR3 extends over 14 amino acids. Germline CDR1 is SGHTA and CDR2 is FQGNSA. V gave up 6 bases and J gave up 8 bases; unmatched junction bases: 7. This CDR3 reads CASRGQGAGTGYTF. Here the CDR3 DNA reads TGTGCCAGCAGGGGACAGGGGGCCGGGACGGGCTACACCTTC.

The chain has TRBV7-9 and TRBJ1-1; D perhaps matches TRBD1 (5 bases). The V gene's germline CDR1 is SEHNR and CDR2 FQNEAQ (reference sequence). The V end was cut by 5 bases, the J end by 1 base, with 14 bases between. The CDR3 extends over 15 amino acids. Here the CDR3 reads CASSPLWGPNTEAFF. The CDR3 nucleotides are TGTGCCAGCAGCCCTTTATGGGGCCCGAACACTGAAGCTTTCTTT.

The V call is TRBV10-3, the J call TRBJ1-3; 7 positions agree with TRBD1. The CDR3 totals 16 residues. Germline V gives CDR1 ENHRY, CDR2 SYGVKD. Trimming at V came to 7 bases and at J to 0 bases, leaving 9 bases not matched to a gene. CDR3 residues: CAITRDSRYSGNTIYF. For the CDR3, the DNA is TGTGCCATCACCCGGGACAGTCGATACTCTGGAAACACCATATATTTT.

CDR3 nucleotide sequence: TGTGCCAGCAGTTTGGATGGGGGCAGTGACACTGAAGCTTTCTTT. This gives the protein CASSLDGGSDTEAFF. The rearrangement links TRBV27 to TRBJ1-1; D perhaps matches TRBD1 (6 bases). The CDR3 has 15 amino acids. CDR1 and CDR2 from the germline V gene are MNHEY and SMNVEV (reference sequence). V was shortened by 3 bases and J by 3 bases, with 14 bases between the two germline ends.

This chain connects TRBV5-4 to TRBJ1-2, with 10 bases matching TRBD1. The CDR3 loop spans 14 amino acids. Germline V CDR1 and CDR2: SGHNT, YYREEE (reference sequence). J lost 4 bases, V lost 5 bases, and 5 bases had no gene match. This CDR3 reads CASSPDRGSYGYTF. The CDR3 DNA follows: TGTGCCAGCAGTCCGGACAGGGGGTCCTATGGCTACACCTTC.

The rearrangement uses TRBV7-2 and TRBJ2-5; 15 nucleotides align to TRBD2. The CDR3 runs 16 residues. The V and J ends lost 5 bases and 4 bases, in that order; junction bases with no gene match: 5. Germline V gene data show CDR1 as SGHTA and CDR2 as FQGNSA. The CDR3 DNA follows: TGTGCCAGCAGCCGCTGGACTAGCGGGGGGGGAGAGACCCAGTACTTC. Amino acids: CASSRWTSGGGETQYF.

The J gene is TRBJ2-2, the V gene TRBV30; 9 bases are shared with TRBD2. The CDR3 consists of 18 residues. V was clipped by 6 bases and J by 7 bases; unmatched bases: 21. Germline values: CDR1 GTSNPN, CDR2 SVGIG (reference sequence). The CDR3 nucleotides read TGTGCCTGCCATCCCCCGCTAGCGGGACCCGCGAGTGGCGGGGAGCTGTTTTTT. As protein: CACHPPLAGPASGGELFF.

This chain connects TRBV12-5 to TRBJ1-6; D perhaps matches TRBD1 (5 bases). Germline CDR1 reads LGHNT; CDR2 reads FRNRAP. V dropped 0 bases and J dropped 3 bases, with 9 bases sitting between them. The CDR3 is made up of 16 amino acids. CDR3 DNA: TGTGCTAGTGGTTTGGTAGCGGGGGTCTATAATTCACCCCTCCACTTT. It translates to CASGLVAGVYNSPLHF.

The genes are TRBV7-4 and TRBJ1-5; 9 bases fit TRBD1. The germline CDR1 and CDR2 sequences are SGHVT and SQSDAQ. Trimming took 3 bases from V and 7 from J; bases not matched to a gene: 13. The length of the CDR3 is 17 residues. The CDR3 is CASSFSAWTGDQQPQHF. In nucleotides, the CDR3 is TGTGCCAGCAGCTTTAGCGCATGGACAGGGGATCAACAGCCCCAGCATTTT.

The chain combines TRBV15 with TRBJ1-1, with a possible D match to TRBD1 (5 bases). Trimming stripped 6 bases from V and 5 bases from J, with 13 bases between. CDR3 length: 13 amino acids. Germline V gene sequence: CDR1 LNHNV, CDR2 YYDKDF (reference sequence). The CDR3 coding sequence is TGTGCCACCAGGGGTCGTGGGGGGACTGAAGCTTTCTTT. The encoded protein is CATRGRGGTEAFF.

V and J are TRBV6-5 and TRBJ1-2, with 8 nucleotides matching TRBD1. Germline-derived CDR1 and CDR2 are MNHEY and SVGAGI. The CDR3 sequence is 14 residues long. With 0 bases clipped from V and 8 bases from J, the junction kept 5 bases outside the gene matches. The CDR3 protein is CASSYSDRAVGYTF. In DNA, the CDR3 is TGTGCCAGCAGTTACTCGGACAGGGCGGTCGGCTACACCTTC.

The chain recombines TRBV28 with TRBJ2-2, with TRBD1 as a possible D gene (6 bases). Per germline, CDR1 MDHEN and CDR2 SYDVKM. This CDR3 is built from 14 residues. V gave up 4 bases and J gave up 7 bases, with 13 bases separating them. CDR3 DNA sequence: TGTGCCAGCAGTTCCAGGGGTTTGGGCGGGGAGCTGTTTTTT. Its translation: CASSSRGLGGELFF.